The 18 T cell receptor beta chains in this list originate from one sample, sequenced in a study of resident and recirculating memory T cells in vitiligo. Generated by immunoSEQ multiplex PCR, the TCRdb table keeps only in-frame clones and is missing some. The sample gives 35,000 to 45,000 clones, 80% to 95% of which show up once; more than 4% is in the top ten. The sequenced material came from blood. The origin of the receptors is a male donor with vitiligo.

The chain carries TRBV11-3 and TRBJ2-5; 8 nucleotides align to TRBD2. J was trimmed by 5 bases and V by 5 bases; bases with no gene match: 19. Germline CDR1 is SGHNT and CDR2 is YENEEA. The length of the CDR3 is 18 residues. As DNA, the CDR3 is TGTGCCAGCAGCACTAAGGAGTATGCTAGCGGGCTTCAGGAGACCCAGTACTTC. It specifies CASSTKEYASGLQETQYF.

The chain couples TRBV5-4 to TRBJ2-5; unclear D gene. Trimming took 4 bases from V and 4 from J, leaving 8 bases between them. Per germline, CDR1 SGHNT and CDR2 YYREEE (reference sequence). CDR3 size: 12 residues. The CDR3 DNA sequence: TGTGCCAGCAGCCGAGGCGTAGAGACCCAGTACTTC. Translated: CASSRGVETQYF.

Here the CDR3 reads CASSQRSGTSGGGTDTQYF. The CDR3 bases are TGCGCCAGCAGCCAACGATCCGGGACTAGCGGGGGGGGGACAGATACGCAGTATTTT. This chain uses TRBV4-1 with TRBJ2-3, with TRBD2 matching 16 bases. With 2 bases clipped from V and 3 bases from J, the junction kept 8 bases outside the gene matches. The CDR3 has 19 amino acids. CDR1 and CDR2 from the germline V gene are MGHRA and YSYEKL.

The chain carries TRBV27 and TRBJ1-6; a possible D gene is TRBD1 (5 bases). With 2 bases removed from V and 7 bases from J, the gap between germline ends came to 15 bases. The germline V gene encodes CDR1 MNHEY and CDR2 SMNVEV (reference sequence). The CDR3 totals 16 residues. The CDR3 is CASSLKPTQGNSPLHF. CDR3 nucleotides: TGTGCCAGCAGTTTAAAGCCAACGCAGGGCAATTCACCCCTCCACTTT.

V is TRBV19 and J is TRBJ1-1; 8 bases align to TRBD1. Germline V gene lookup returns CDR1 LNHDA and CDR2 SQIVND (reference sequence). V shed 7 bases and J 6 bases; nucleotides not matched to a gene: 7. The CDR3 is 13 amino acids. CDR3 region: CASTPGGAPEAFF. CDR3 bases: TGTGCCAGTACCCCAGGGGGCGCCCCTGAAGCTTTCTTT. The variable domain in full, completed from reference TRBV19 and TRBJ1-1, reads DGGITQSPKYLFRKEGQNVTLSCEQNLNHDAMYWYRQDPGQGLRLIYYSQIVNDFQKGDIAEGYSVSREKKESFPLTVTSAQKNPTAFYLCASTPGGAPEAFFGQGTRLTVV.

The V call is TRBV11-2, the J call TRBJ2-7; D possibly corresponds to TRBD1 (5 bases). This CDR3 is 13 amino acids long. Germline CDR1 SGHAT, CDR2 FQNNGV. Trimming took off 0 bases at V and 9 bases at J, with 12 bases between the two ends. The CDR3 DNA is TGTGCCAGCAGCTTAGATCGTATGGGGCGGCAGTACTTC. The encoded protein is CASSLDRMGRQYF.

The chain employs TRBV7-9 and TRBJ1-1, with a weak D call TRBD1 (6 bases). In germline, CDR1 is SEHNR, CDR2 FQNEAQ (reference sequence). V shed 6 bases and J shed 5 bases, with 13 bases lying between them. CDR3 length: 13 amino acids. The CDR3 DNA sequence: TGTGCCAGCAGTCGAGACACAGGGACTGAAGCTTTCTTT. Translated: CASSRDTGTEAFF.

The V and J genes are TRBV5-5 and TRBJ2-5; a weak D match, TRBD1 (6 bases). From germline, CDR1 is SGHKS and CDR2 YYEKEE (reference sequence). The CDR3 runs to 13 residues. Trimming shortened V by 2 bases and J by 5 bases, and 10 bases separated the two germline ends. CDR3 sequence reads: CASSFYRVETQYF. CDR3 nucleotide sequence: TGTGCCAGCAGCTTTTACAGGGTTGAGACCCAGTACTTC.

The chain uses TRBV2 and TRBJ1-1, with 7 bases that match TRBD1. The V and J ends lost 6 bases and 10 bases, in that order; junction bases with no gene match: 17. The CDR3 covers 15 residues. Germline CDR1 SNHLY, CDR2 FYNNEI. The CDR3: CASRDKDRSRSGAFF. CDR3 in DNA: TGTGCCAGCAGAGATAAGGACAGGTCCCGTTCTGGAGCTTTCTTT.

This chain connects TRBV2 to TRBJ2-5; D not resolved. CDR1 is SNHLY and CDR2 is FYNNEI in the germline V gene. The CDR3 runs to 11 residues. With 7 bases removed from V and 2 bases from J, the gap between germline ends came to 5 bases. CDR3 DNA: TGTGCCAGCAACTTACAAGAGACCCAGTACTTC. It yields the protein CASNLQETQYF.

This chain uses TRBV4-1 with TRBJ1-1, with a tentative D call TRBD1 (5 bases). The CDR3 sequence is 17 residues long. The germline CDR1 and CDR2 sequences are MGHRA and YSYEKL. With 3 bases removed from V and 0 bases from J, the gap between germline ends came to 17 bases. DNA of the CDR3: TGCGCCAGCAGCCAGGGAGGGGTCTGGGAGATGAACACTGAAGCTTTCTTT. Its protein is CASSQGGVWEMNTEAFF.

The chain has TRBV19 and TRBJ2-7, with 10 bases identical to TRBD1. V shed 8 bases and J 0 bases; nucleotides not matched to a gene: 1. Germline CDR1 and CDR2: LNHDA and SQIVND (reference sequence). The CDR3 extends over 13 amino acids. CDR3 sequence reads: CASGTGVSYEQYF. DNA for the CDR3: TGTGCCAGTGGGACAGGGGTCTCCTACGAGCAGTACTTC.

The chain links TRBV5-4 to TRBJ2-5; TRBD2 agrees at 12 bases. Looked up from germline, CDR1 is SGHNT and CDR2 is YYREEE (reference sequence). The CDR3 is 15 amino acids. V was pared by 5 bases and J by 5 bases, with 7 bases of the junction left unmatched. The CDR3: CASRLLAGGSETQYF. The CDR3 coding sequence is TGTGCCAGCAGATTACTAGCGGGGGGATCGGAGACCCAGTACTTC.

The CDR3 sequence is CASSAAGTNNQPQHF. The DNA for the CDR3 is TGTGCCAGCAGCGCCGCCGGGACAAACAATCAGCCCCAGCATTTT. The rearrangement joins TRBV9 to TRBJ1-5; D is possibly TRBD1 (6 bases). This CDR3 comprises 15 residues. Germline lookup yields CDR1 SGDLS and CDR2 YYNGEE. Trimming pared 3 bases from V and 3 bases from J, leaving 13 bases between.

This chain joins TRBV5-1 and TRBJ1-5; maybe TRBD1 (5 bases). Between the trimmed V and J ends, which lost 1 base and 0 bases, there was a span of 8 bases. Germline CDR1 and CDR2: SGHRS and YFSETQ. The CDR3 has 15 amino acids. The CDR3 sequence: CASSLWGDSNQPQHF. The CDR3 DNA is TGCGCCAGCAGCTTGTGGGGGGATAGCAATCAGCCCCAGCATTTT.

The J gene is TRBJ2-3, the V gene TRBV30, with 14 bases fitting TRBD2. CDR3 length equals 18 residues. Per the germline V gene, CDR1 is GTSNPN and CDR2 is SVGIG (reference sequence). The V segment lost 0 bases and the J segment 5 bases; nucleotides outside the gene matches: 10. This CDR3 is CAWSVLGTSGGNVDTQYF. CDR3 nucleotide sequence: TGTGCCTGGAGTGTACTGGGGACTAGCGGGGGAAACGTAGATACGCAGTATTTT.

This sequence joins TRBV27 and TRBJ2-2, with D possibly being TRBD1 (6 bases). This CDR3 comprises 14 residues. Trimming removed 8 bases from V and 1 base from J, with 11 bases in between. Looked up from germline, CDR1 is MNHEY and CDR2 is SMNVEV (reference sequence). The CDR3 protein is CASRRGRNTGELFF. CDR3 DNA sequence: TGTGCCAGCCGCAGGGGCAGGAACACCGGGGAGCTGTTTTTT.

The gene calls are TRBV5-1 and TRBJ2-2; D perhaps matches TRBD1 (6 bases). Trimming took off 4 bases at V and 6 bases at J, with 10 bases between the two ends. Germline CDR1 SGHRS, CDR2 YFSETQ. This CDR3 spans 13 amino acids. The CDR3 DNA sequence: TGCGCCAGCAGCAGGACAGTGGCCGGGGAGCTGTTTTTT. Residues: CASSRTVAGELFF.